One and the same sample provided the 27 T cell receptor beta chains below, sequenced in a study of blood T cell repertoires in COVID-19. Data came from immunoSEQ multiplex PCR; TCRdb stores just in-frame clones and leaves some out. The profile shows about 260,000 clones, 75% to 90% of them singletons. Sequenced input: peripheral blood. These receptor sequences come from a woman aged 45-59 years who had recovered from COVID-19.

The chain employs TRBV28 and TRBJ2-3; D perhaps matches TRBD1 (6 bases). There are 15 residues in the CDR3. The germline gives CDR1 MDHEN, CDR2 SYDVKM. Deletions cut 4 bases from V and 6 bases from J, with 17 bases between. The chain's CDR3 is CASSSNYRAEDTQYF. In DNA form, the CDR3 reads TGTGCCAGCAGTTCGAACTACAGGGCCGAGGATACGCAGTATTTT.

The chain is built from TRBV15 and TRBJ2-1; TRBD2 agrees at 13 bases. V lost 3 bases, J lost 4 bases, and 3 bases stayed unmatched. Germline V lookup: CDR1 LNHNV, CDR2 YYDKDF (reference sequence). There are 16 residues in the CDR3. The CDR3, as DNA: TGTGCCACCAGCAGGATGGGACTAGCGGGGTACAATGAGCAGTTCTTC. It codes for CATSRMGLAGYNEQFF.

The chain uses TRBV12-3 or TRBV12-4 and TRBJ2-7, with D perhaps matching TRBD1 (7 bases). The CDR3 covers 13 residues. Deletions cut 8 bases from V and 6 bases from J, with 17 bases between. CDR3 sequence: CASRNHRGGEQYF. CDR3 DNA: TGTGCCAGCCGTAATCACAGGGGAGGCGAGCAGTACTTC.

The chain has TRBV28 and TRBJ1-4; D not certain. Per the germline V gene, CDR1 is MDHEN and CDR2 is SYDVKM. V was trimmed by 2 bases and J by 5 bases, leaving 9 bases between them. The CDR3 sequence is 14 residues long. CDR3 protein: CASSLQTPNEKLFF. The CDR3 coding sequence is TGTGCCAGCAGTTTACAGACACCCAATGAAAAACTGTTTTTT. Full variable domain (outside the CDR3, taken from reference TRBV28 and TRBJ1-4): DVKVTQSSRYLVKRTGEKVFLECVQDMDHENMFWYRQDPGLGLRLIYFSYDVKMKEKGDIPEGYSVSREKKERFSLILESASTNQTSMYLCASSLQTPNEKLFFGSGTQLSVL.

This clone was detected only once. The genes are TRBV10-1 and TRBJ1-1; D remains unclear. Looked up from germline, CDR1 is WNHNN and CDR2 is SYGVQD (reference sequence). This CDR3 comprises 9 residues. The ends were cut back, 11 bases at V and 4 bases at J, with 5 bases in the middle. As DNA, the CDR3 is TGCGCCTCGAGCACTGAAGCTTTCTTT. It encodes CASSTEAFF.

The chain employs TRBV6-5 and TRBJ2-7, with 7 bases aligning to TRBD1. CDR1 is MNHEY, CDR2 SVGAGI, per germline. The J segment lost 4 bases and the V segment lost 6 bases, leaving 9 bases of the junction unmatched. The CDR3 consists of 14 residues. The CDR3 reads CASRRRTGGYEQYF. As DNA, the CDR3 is TGTGCCAGCAGGCGTCGGACAGGAGGATACGAGCAGTACTTC.

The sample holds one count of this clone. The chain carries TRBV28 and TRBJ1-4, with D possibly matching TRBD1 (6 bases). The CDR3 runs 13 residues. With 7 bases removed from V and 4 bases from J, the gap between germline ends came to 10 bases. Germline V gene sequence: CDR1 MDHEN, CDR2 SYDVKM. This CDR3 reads CASIGQFNEKLFF. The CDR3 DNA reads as TGTGCCAGCATAGGACAGTTTAATGAAAAACTGTTTTTT.

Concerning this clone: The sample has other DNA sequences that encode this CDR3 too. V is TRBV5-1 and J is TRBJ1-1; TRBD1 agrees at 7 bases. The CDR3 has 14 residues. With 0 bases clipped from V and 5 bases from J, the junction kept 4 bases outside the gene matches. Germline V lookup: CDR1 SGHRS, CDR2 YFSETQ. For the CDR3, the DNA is TGCGCCAGCAGCTTGGACAGGGGCGGGACTGAAGCTTTCTTT. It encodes CASSLDRGGTEAFF.

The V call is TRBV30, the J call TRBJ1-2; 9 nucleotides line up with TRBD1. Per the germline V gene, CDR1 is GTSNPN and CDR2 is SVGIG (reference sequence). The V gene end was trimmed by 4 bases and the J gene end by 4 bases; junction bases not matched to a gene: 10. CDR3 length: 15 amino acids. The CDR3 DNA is TGTGCCTGGAATCCCCTGGACAGGGGTGGCTATGGCTACACCTTC. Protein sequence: CAWNPLDRGGYGYTF.

The CDR3 loop is CASSVAGGMGEQYF. In DNA, the CDR3 is TGTGCCAGCAGCGTAGCGGGGGGGATGGGGGAGCAGTACTTC. The V call is TRBV9, the J call TRBJ2-7; TRBD2 aligns across 8 bases. Trimming cost V 0 bases and J 7 bases; bases outside gene matches: 6. Germline-derived CDR1 and CDR2 are SGDLS and YYNGEE. CDR3 length: 14 amino acids.

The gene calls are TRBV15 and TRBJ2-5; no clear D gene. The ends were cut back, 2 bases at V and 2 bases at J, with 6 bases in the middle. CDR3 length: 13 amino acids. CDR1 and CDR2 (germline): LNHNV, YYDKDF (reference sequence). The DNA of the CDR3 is TGTGCCACCAGCAGATCTCCTCAAGAGACCCAGTACTTC. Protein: CATSRSPQETQYF.

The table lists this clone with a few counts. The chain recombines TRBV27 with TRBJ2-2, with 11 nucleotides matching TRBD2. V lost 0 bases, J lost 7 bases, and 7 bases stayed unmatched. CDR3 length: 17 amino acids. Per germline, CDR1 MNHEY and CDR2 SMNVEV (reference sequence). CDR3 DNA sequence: TGTGCCAGCAGTTTATCTAGCGGGGGGGCGTTCAGCGGGGAGCTGTTTTTT. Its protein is CASSLSSGGAFSGELFF.

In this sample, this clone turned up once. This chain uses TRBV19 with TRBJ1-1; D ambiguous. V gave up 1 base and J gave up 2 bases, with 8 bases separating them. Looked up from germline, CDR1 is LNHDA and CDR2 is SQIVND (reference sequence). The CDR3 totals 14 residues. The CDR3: CASSIVGRNTEAFF. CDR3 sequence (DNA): TGTGCCAGTAGTATAGTGGGGAGAAACACTGAAGCTTTCTTT.

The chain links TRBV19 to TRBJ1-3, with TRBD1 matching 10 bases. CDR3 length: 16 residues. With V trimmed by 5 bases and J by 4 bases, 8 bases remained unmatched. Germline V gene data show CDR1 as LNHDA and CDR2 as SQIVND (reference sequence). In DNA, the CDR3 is TGTGCCAGTAGTCCTTCGACAGGGGGCTACGGAAACACCATATATTTT. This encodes CASSPSTGGYGNTIYF.

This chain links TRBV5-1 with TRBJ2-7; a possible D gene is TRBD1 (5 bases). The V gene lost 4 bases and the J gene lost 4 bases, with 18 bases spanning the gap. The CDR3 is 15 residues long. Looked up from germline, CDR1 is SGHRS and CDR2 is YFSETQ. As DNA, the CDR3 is TGCGCCAGCAGCCTCAGGGCAGGAGACTTTTACGAGCAGTACTTC. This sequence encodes CASSLRAGDFYEQYF.

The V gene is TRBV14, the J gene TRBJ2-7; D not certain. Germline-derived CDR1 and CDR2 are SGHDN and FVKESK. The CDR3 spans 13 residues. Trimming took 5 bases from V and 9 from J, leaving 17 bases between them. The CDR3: CASSSTPLVGQYF. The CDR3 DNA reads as TGTGCCAGCAGCTCGACTCCCCTGGTCGGGCAGTACTTC.

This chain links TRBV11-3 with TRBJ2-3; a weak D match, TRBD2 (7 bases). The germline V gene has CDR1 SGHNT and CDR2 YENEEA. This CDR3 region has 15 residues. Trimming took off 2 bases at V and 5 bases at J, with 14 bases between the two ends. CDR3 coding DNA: TGTGCCAGCAGCTTATATGGGGGGGCCGTAGATACGCAGTATTTT. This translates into CASSLYGGAVDTQYF. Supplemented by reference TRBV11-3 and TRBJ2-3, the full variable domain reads EAGVVQSPRYKIIEKKQPVAFWCNPISGHNTLYWYLQNLGQGPELLIRYENEEAVDDSQLPKDRFSAERLKGVDSTLKIQPAELGDSAVYLCASSLYGGAVDTQYFGPGTRLTVL.

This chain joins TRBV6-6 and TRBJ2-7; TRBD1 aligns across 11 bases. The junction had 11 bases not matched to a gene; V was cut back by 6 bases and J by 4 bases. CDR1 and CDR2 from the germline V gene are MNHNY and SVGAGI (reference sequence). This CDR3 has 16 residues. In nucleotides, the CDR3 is TGTGCCAGCAGAGGACAGGGGGCGCCTTCATCTTACGAGCAGTACTTC. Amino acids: CASRGQGAPSSYEQYF.

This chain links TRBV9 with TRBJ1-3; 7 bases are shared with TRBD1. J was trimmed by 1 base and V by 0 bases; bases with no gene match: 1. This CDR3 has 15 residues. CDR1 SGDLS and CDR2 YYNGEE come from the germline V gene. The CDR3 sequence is CASSVVGQSGNTIYF. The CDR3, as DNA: TGTGCCAGCAGCGTAGTGGGACAGTCTGGAAACACCATATATTTT.

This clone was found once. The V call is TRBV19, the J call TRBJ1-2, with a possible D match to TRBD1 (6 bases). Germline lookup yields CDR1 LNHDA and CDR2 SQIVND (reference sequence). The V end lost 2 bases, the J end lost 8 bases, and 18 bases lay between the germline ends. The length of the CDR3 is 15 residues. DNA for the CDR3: TGTGCCAGTAGTATAAGAGGGGCAGGGGCTGGCGGCTACACCTTC. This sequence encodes CASSIRGAGAGGYTF.

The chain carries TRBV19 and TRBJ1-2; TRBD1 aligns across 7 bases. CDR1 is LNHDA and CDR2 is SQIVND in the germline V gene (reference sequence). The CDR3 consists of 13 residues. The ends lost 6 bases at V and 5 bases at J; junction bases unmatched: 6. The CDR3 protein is CASSETGRYGYTF. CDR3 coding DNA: TGTGCCAGTAGCGAGACAGGGAGGTATGGCTACACCTTC. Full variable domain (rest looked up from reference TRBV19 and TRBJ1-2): DGGITQSPKYLFRKEGQNVTLSCEQNLNHDAMYWYRQDPGQGLRLIYYSQIVNDFQKGDIAEGYSVSREKKESFPLTVTSAQKNPTAFYLCASSETGRYGYTFGSGTRLTVV.

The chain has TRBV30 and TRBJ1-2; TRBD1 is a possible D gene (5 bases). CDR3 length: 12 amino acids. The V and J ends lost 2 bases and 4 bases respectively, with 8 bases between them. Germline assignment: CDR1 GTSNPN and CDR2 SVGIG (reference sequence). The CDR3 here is CAWSRQSYGYTF. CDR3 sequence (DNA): TGTGCCTGGAGTCGACAGAGCTATGGCTACACCTTC.

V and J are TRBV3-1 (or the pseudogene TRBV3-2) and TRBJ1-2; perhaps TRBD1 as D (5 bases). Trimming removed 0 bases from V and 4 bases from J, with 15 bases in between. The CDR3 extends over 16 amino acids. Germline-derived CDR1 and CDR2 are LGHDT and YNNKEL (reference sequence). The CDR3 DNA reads TGTGCCAGCAGCCAAGATGGGAACAGGAGGGGCTATGGCTACACCTTC. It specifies CASSQDGNRRGYGYTF.

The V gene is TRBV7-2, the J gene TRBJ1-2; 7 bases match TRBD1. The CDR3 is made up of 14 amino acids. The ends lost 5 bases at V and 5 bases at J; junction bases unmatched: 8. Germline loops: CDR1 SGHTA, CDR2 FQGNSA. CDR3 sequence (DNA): TGTGCCAGCAGCGCACCGGGACAGCCTTATGGCTACACCTTC. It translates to CASSAPGQPYGYTF.

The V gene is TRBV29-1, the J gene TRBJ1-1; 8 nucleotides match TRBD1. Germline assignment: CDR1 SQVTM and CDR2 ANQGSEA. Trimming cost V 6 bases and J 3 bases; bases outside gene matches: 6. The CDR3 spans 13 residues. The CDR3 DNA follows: TGCAGCGTGGGGACAGGATCCTACACTGAAGCTTTCTTT. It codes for CSVGTGSYTEAFF.

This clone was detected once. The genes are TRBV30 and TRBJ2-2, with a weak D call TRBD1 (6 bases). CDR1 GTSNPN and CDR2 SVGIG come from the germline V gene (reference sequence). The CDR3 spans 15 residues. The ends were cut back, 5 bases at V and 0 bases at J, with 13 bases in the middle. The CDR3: CAWGTGTTNTGELFF. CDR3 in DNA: TGTGCCTGGGGGACCGGGACAACGAACACCGGGGAGCTGTTTTTT.

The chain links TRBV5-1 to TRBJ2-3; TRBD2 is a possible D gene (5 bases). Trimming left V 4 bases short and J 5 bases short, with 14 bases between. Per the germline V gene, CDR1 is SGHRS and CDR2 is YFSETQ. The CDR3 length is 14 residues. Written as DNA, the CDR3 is TGCGCCAGCAGCCCCCATCCCGGAGGAGATACGCAGTATTTT. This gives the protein CASSPHPGGDTQYF.